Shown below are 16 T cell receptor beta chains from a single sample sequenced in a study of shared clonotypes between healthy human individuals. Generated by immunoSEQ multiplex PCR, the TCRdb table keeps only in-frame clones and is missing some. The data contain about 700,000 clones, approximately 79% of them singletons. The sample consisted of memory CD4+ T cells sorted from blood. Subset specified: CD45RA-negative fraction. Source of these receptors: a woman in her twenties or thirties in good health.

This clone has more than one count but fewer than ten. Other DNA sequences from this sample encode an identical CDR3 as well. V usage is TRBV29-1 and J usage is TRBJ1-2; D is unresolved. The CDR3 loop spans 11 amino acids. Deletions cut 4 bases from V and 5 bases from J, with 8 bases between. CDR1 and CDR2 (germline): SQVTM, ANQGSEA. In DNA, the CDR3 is TGCAGCGTTGTCTCAGGTTATGGCTACACCTTC. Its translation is CSVVSGYGYTF.

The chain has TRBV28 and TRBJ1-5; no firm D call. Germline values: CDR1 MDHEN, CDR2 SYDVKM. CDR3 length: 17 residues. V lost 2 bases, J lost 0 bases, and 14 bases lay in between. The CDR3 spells CASSLMVWRYSNQPQHF. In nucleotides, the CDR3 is TGTGCCAGCAGTTTAATGGTTTGGCGTTATAGCAATCAGCCCCAGCATTTT.

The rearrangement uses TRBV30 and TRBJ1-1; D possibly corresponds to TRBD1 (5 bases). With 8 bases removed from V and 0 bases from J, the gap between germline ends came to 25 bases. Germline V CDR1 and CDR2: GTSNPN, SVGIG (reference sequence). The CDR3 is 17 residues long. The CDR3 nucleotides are TGTGCCCGCTCAAGTGCAGGGATGACGGTGATGAACACTGAAGCTTTCTTT. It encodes CARSSAGMTVMNTEAFF.

The CDR3 region has the DNA TGTGCCACCAGCAGGACGGAGCCTAGGGCCAAAAACATTCAGTACTTC. This codes for CATSRTEPRAKNIQYF. The chain couples TRBV15 to TRBJ2-4; D unresolved. Germline lookup yields CDR1 LNHNV and CDR2 YYDKDF (reference sequence). V lost 3 bases, J lost 1 base, and 13 bases lay in between. The CDR3 runs 16 residues. Full variable domain (remainder filled in from reference TRBV15 and TRBJ2-4): DAMVIQNPRYQVTQFGKPVTLSCSQTLNHNVMYWYQQKSSQAPKLLFHYYDKDFNNEADTPDNFQSRRPNTSFCFLDIRSPGLGDTAMYLCATSRTEPRAKNIQYFGAGTRLSVL.

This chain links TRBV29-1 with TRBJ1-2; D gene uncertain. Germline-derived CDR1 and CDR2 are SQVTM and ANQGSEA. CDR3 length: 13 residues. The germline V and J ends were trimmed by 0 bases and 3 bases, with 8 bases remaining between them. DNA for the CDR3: TGCAGCGTTGAAGAGATCCAGCACTATGGCTACACCTTC. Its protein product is CSVEEIQHYGYTF.

CDR3 amino acids: CASSSKTGVDTQYF. The DNA of the CDR3 is TGCGCCAGCAGCTCCAAAACAGGGGTAGATACGCAGTATTTT. The rearrangement joins TRBV5-1 to TRBJ2-3; 7 bases match TRBD1. This CDR3 region has 14 residues. Per germline, CDR1 SGHRS and CDR2 YFSETQ. The V and J ends lost 3 bases and 5 bases, in that order; junction bases with no gene match: 6.

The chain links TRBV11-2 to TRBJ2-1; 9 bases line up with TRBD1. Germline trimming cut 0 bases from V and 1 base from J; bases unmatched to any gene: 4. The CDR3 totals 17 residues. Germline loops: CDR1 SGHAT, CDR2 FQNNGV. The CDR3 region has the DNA TGTGCCAGCAGCTTAGACTTGGGACAGGGTTCCTACAATGAGCAGTTCTTC. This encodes CASSLDLGQGSYNEQFF.

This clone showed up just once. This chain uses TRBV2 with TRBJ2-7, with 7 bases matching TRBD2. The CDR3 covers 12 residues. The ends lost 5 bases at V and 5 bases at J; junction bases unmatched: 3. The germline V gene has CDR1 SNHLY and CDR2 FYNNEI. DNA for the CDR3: TGTGCCAGCAGTCGGGGGGTCCACGAGCAGTACTTC. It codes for CASSRGVHEQYF.

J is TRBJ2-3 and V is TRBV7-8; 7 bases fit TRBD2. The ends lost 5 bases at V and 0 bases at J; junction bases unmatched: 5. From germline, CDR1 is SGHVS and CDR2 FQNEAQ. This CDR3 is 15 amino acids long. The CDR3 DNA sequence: TGTGCCAGCAGCAAAGCGGGAATCAGCACAGATACGCAGTATTTT. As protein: CASSKAGISTDTQYF.

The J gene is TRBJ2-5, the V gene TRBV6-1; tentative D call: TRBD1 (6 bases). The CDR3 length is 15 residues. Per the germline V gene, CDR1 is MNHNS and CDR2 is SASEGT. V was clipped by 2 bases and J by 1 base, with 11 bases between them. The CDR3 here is CASSEQGIPQETQYF. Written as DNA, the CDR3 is TGTGCCAGCAGTGAACAGGGGATACCCCAAGAGACCCAGTACTTC.

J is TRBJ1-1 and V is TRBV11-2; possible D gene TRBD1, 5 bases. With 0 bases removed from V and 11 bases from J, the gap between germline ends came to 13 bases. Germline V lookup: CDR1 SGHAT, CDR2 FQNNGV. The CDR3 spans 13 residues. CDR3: CASSLDQGLDAFF. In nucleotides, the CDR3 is TGTGCCAGCAGCTTAGATCAGGGATTAGACGCTTTCTTT. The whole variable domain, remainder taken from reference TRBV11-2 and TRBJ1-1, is EAGVAQSPRYKIIEKRQSVAFWCNPISGHATLYWYQQILGQGPKLLIQFQNNGVVDDSQLPKDRFSAERLKGVDSTLKIQPAKLEDSAVYLCASSLDQGLDAFFGQGTRLTVV.

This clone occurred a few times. The CDR3 here is CASSERQGRKGDGYTF. The CDR3 DNA reads as TGTGCCAGCAGTGAAAGGCAGGGTCGCAAAGGGGATGGCTACACCTTC. The rearrangement joins TRBV6-1 to TRBJ1-2; TRBD1 is a possible D gene (5 bases). Trimming left V 2 bases short and J 6 bases short, with 19 bases between. The germline CDR1 and CDR2 sequences are MNHNS and SASEGT. This CDR3 spans 16 amino acids.

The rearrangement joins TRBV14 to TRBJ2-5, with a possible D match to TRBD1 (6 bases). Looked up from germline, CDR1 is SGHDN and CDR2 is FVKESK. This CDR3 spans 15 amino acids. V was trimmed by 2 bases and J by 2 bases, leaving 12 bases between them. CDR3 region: CASSQYTGTQETQYF. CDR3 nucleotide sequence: TGTGCCAGCAGCCAATACACCGGGACACAAGAGACCCAGTACTTC.

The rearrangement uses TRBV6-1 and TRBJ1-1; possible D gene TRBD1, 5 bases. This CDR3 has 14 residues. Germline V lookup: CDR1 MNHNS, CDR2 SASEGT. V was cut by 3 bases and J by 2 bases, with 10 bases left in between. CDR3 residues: CASSERGLNTEAFF. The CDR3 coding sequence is TGTGCCAGCAGTGAGAGGGGACTCAACACTGAAGCTTTCTTT.

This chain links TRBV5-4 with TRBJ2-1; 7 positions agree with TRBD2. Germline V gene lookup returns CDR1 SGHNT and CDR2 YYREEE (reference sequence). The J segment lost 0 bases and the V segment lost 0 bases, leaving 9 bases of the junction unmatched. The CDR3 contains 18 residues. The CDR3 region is CASSLGGGAGYSYNEQFF. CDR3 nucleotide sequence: TGTGCCAGCAGCTTGGGTGGCGGAGCGGGATACTCCTACAATGAGCAGTTCTTC.

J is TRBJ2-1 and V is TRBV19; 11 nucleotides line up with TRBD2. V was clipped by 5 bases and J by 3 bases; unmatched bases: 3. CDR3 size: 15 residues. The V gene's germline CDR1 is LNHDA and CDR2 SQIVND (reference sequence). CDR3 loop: CASSGLAGGYNEQFF. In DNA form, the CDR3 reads TGTGCCAGTAGTGGCCTAGCGGGAGGCTACAATGAGCAGTTCTTC.